The source of this T cell receptor beta chain is a study of T cell responses to AZD1222 COVID-19 vaccine. Notes on the study in general: There were vaccine-associated CD4 TCRs across spike, dominant at 160-218 and 743-854. Reports say nearly half of spike-specific TCRs go after unmutated variant regions. Among the donors, most were white British and more were female, and clonal diversity was possibly underestimated. Following two doses of AZD1222, Spike-specific TCR breadth and depth rose.

This clone came up once. Its antigen is undetermined. Generated by immunoSEQ multiplex PCR, the TCRdb table keeps only in-frame clones and is missing some. The table includes more than 55,000 clones, over 60% detected once. This receptor was identified in an adult who received the AZD1222 COVID-19 vaccine. Here the sequenced sample was peripheral blood, taken 28 days after the second AZD1222 dose.

The CDR3 DNA follows: TGTGCCAGCAGCAAAGAGCGTCCCCGAACAGCGCCTTACTACGAGCAGTACTTC. This encodes CASSKERPRTAPYYEQYF. J is TRBJ2-7 and V is TRBV21-1. TRBV21-1 is a known pseudogene. The CDR3 totals 18 residues.